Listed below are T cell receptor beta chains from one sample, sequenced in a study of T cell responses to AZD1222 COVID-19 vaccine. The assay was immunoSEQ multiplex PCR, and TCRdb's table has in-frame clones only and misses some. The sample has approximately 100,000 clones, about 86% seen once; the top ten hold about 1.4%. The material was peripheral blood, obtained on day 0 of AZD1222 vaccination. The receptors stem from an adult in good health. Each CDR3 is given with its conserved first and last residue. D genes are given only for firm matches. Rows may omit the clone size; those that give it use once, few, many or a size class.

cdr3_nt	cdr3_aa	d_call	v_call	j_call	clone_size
TGTGCCTGGAATAGGAACCCGGGACAGGGTTTCTATGGCTACACCTTC	CAWNRNPGQGFYGYTF	TRBD1	TRBV30	TRBJ1-2	.
TGTGCCAGCAGCGGGGAGGCAGTTAGCAATCAGCCCCAGCATTTT	CASSGEAVSNQPQHF	.	TRBV7-2	TRBJ1-5	once
TGTGCCAGCAGCTTACACAGGGCGGATCAGCCCCAGCATTTT	CASSLHRADQPQHF	.	TRBV7-2	TRBJ1-5	.
TGTGCCAGCAGTCCCCGACAGGGGGCAGGAGGAAACACCATATATTTT	CASSPRQGAGGNTIYF	TRBD1	TRBV28	TRBJ1-3	.
TGTGCCAGCAGTCTTCGGGACAGGGGAAGTCGGCATCAGCCCCAGCATTTT	CASSLRDRGSRHQPQHF	TRBD1	TRBV27	TRBJ1-5	.
TGTGCCAGCAGGATTGGGGGGGTCTATGGCTACACCTTC	CASRIGGVYGYTF	.	TRBV28	TRBJ1-2	once
TGCGCCAGCAGAGACCGGGACAGGAGGTTCCTCAATGAGCAGTTCTTC	CASRDRDRRFLNEQFF	TRBD1	TRBV10-2	TRBJ2-1	.
TGCGCCAGCAGCCCCCCGACAATTTTCGTTGGCCACCAAGAGACCCAGTACTTC	CASSPPTIFVGHQETQYF	.	TRBV4-1	TRBJ2-5	.
TGTGCCAGCTCACCACCCGGGTCTCAAGAGACCCAGTACTTC	CASSPPGSQETQYF	.	TRBV18	TRBJ2-5	.
TGTGCCACCAGTGACCCGGGACTAGCGGGAGCAGGCGGGGAGCTGTTTTTT	CATSDPGLAGAGGELFF	TRBD2	TRBV24-1	TRBJ2-2	.
TGTGCCGCTTCCGAAGGGAAAAGGACTGAAGCTTTCTTT	CAASEGKRTEAFF	.	TRBV10-3	TRBJ1-1	.
TGTGCCAGTACCACGGCTAGTACGGCAGCTAGCAATCAGCCCCAGCATTTT	CASTTASTAASNQPQHF	.	TRBV19	TRBJ1-5	.
TGTGCCAGCTCACCAGGGATGGCGGGAGGCTCCTACGAGCAGTACTTC	CASSPGMAGGSYEQYF	TRBD2	TRBV18	TRBJ2-7	.
TGTGCCAGCAGTTTAGGACTAGCGGGAACACACTACAATGAGCAGTTCTTC	CASSLGLAGTHYNEQFF	TRBD2	TRBV28	TRBJ2-1	.
TGTGCCAGCAGCTGGGGTTCCGAGCAGTACTTC	CASSWGSEQYF	.	TRBV5-4	TRBJ2-7	few
TGTGCCAGCAGATCCGGGACCCGCAGACATTTT	CASRSGTRRHF	.	TRBV28	TRBJ1-5	.
TGTGCCAGCAGCCAGGGGGCCGCCAGTCAGCCCCAGCATTTT	CASSQGAASQPQHF	.	TRBV4-2	TRBJ1-5	.
TGTGCCAGCAGTTTTGGGGACAGGGCGTATCAGCCCCAGCATTTT	CASSFGDRAYQPQHF	TRBD1	TRBV28	TRBJ1-5	.
TGTGCCAGCAGCCCAGAGGGGGAGAGGACTGAAGCTTTCTTT	CASSPEGERTEAFF	.	TRBV7-9	TRBJ1-1	.
TGTGCCAGCAGCATAGGAGGGACTAGCGGGGTGAACACCGGGGAGCTGTTTTTT	CASSIGGTSGVNTGELFF	TRBD2	TRBV5-4	TRBJ2-2	.
TGTGCCAGCAGCTTTATTTCCAATGAGCAGTTCTTC	CASSFISNEQFF	.	TRBV7-9	TRBJ2-1	.
TGTGCCAGCAGCCCGGTTACTGAAGCTTTCTTT	CASSPVTEAFF	.	TRBV7-8	TRBJ1-1	few
TGTGCCAGCAGGGACTCGACAGGGAGAGGTGGCTACACCTTC	CASRDSTGRGGYTF	TRBD1	TRBV28	TRBJ1-2	few
TGCGCCAGCAGCTTCGGACAGGTCACCTACGAGCAGTACTTC	CASSFGQVTYEQYF	TRBD1	TRBV5-1	TRBJ2-7	.
TGTGCCAGCAGCCCCCAACAGCAGGTTCGGGGCTACACCTTC	CASSPQQQVRGYTF	.	TRBV4-2	TRBJ1-2	.
TGTGCCAGCAGCGGGACAACGACAGGGAACACTGAAGCTTTCTTT	CASSGTTTGNTEAFF	.	TRBV6-5	TRBJ1-1	.
TGTGCCAGCAGTTTAAGGGCTAGCGGGTCCCTTTTGGGGGAGCAGTACTTC	CASSLRASGSLLGEQYF	TRBD2	TRBV27	TRBJ2-7	.
TGTGCCAGCAGCCAAGATCTGGGAACTAGCGGGAGCGGTGAGCAGTTCTTC	CASSQDLGTSGSGEQFF	TRBD2	TRBV14	TRBJ2-1	.
TGTGCCAGCAGTGACAGGGGGACTAATGAAAAACTGTTTTTT	CASSDRGTNEKLFF	TRBD1	TRBV6-6	TRBJ1-4	.
TGTGCCAGCAGTCAAACAGGGGGCGCAGGGGGAAACACCATATATTTT	CASSQTGGAGGNTIYF	TRBD1	TRBV2	TRBJ1-3	few
TGTGCCAGCAGCCAGAACCCCGGGACTAGCTCCTACAATGAGCAGTTCTTC	CASSQNPGTSSYNEQFF	TRBD2	TRBV3-1/TRBV3-2	TRBJ2-1	.
TGCAGCGTCGCCGGGACAGCTGGAAACACCATATATTTT	CSVAGTAGNTIYF	TRBD1	TRBV29-1	TRBJ1-3	.
TGTGCCAGCAGCCCCAGGGGGGGGGCCGCCCCAGTCTTC	CASSPRGGAAPVF	.	TRBV3-1/TRBV3-2	TRBJ2-1	once
TGTGCAAGTCGCTCGTATTTTGTCATTTGGGGTTACTATGGCTACACCTTC	CASRSYFVIWGYYGYTF	.	TRBV12-2	TRBJ1-2	.
TGTGCCAGCAGTTTACCGCCCGGAAGCTCCTATAATTCACCCCTCCACTTT	CASSLPPGSSYNSPLHF	.	TRBV28	TRBJ1-6	.
TGTGCCAGCAGCGCTCCCCCTAGCGGGAGTGGCAATGAGCAGTTCTTC	CASSAPPSGSGNEQFF	TRBD2	TRBV9	TRBJ2-1	.
TGTGCCAGCAGTTTATCAATCGGGTTGCGGACTGAAGCTTTCTTT	CASSLSIGLRTEAFF	.	TRBV27	TRBJ1-1	.
TGTGCCAGCAGCCGGGGCTCCTACGAGCAGTACTTC	CASSRGSYEQYF	.	TRBV6-2/TRBV6-3	TRBJ2-7	.
TGTGCCAGCAGCTTGTGGGGGGGACCCTTAAACACCGGGGAGCTGTTTTTT	CASSLWGGPLNTGELFF	TRBD2	TRBV7-2	TRBJ2-2	.
TGTGCCAGCAGGAGGGAACTAGCGAGTATTTCCTACGAGCAGTACTTC	CASRRELASISYEQYF	TRBD2	TRBV2	TRBJ2-7	.
TGTGCCAGCTCCCGGACTAGCGGGTCCACAATATGGGGTGAGCAGTTCTTC	CASSRTSGSTIWGEQFF	TRBD2	TRBV18	TRBJ2-1	once